The 8 T cell receptor beta chains reported below all come from one sample, sequenced in a study of blood T cells in healthy people across ages. The use of a sample-barcoded 5' primer and a J-beta primer mix characterized a second PCR of roughly 6 to 12 cycles. TCRdb reprocessed the 5' RACE reads with MiXCR, giving one entry per CDR3 protein. The sample shows about a million distinct CDR3 sequences, roughly 47% of them seen only once. The specimen sequenced was blood. All receptors derive from a woman aged 55-69 years in good health.

This chain joins TRBV3-1 and TRBJ2-5; TRBD2 is a possible D gene (6 bases). CDR1 and CDR2 (germline): LGHDT, YNNKEL (reference sequence). Trimming stripped 4 bases from V and 4 bases from J, with 13 bases between. CDR3 length equals 14 residues. The chain's CDR3 is CASSPPTGVETQYF. The CDR3, as DNA: TGTGCCAGCAGCCCCCCGACGGGAGTAGAGACCCAGTACTTC.

This clonotype was seen more than once but under ten times. The V call is TRBV4-1, the J call TRBJ2-7; no clear D gene. V was pared by 0 bases and J by 2 bases, with 14 bases between. The CDR3 consists of 16 residues. Germline V gene data show CDR1 as MGHRA and CDR2 as YSYEKL. CDR3 sequence: CASSQDQVTATYEQYF. The CDR3 DNA reads TGCGCCAGCAGCCAAGATCAGGTGACGGCCACCTACGAGCAGTACTTC.

The genes are TRBV14 and TRBJ2-1; 10 bases agree with TRBD2. Unmatched junction bases numbered 12, after V lost 4 bases and J lost 0 bases. CDR3 length: 19 residues. Germline-derived CDR1 and CDR2 are SGHDN and FVKESK. The CDR3 DNA sequence: TGTGCCAGCAGCCGAACACCGGGACTAGCGCCAAGCTCCTACAATGAGCAGTTCTTC. Translation: CASSRTPGLAPSSYNEQFF.

This clonotype came up a few times. The V and J genes are TRBV6-5 and TRBJ2-1; no clear D gene. The CDR3 extends over 13 amino acids. In germline, CDR1 is MNHEY, CDR2 SVGAGI. V lost 2 bases, J lost 10 bases, and 12 bases lay in between. The DNA for the CDR3 is TGTGCCAGCAGTTACGTGCTTATGGGAGAGCAGTTCTTC. Translated: CASSYVLMGEQFF.

This clonotype was seen a few times. This sequence joins TRBV12-3 or TRBV12-4 and TRBJ1-1; TRBD1 is a possible D gene (6 bases). The V and J ends lost 4 bases and 0 bases respectively, with 6 bases between them. CDR3 length equals 13 residues. CDR3 DNA sequence: TGTGCCAGCAGTTGGACAGTGAACACTGAAGCTTTCTTT. Protein product: CASSWTVNTEAFF.

The V gene is TRBV7-2, the J gene TRBJ1-2; D perhaps matches TRBD1 (6 bases). V was pared by 7 bases and J by 1 base, with 13 bases between. The CDR3 spans 14 residues. The germline V gene encodes CDR1 SGHTA and CDR2 FQGNSA. The CDR3 DNA is TGTGCCAGCACCTCGGGGGACATTAACTATGGCTACACCTTC. Translation: CASTSGDINYGYTF. Supplemented by reference TRBV7-2 and TRBJ1-2, the full variable domain reads GAGVSQSPSNKVTEKGKDVELRCDPISGHTALYWYRQSLGQGLEFLIYFQGNSAPDKSGLPSDRFSAERTGGSVSTLTIQRTQQEDSAVYLCASTSGDINYGYTFGSGTRLTVV.

This clonotype was picked up a small number of times. This chain joins TRBV28 and TRBJ2-6, with a tentative D call TRBD1 (6 bases). Looked up from germline, CDR1 is MDHEN and CDR2 is SYDVKM. CDR3 length equals 16 residues. Trimming took 5 bases from V and 3 from J, leaving 14 bases between them. This CDR3 is CASSQGTPYGANVLTF. CDR3 coding DNA: TGTGCCAGCAGTCAGGGGACGCCTTATGGGGCCAACGTCCTGACTTTC.

This clonotype was picked up one time. This sequence joins TRBV7-2 and TRBJ2-4, with 7 bases matching TRBD1. Gene TRBJ2-7 matches the end of the DNA better, so the J call may be wrong. The CDR3 is 15 residues long. Germline CDR1 SGHTA, CDR2 FQGNSA. The CDR3 spells CASSSKAGGSYEQYF. The CDR3 region has the DNA TGTGCCAGCAGCTCCAAGGCAGGGGGCTCCTACGAGCAGTACTTC.